Below, 8 T cell receptor beta chains from the same sample are listed, as sequenced in a study of blood T cell repertoires in COVID-19. Method: immunoSEQ multiplex PCR; TCRdb's copy keeps in-frame clones and lacks some. In the table there are tens of thousands of clones, 80% to 90% of which are singletons. Sequenced input: peripheral blood. These receptors all stem from a human donor in a cohort sampled during active COVID-19.

This clone was observed once. The chain has TRBV3-1 (or the pseudogene TRBV3-2) and TRBJ1-4; D unclear. CDR3 length: 14 residues. V was pared by 3 bases and J by 5 bases, with 10 bases between. In germline, CDR1 is LGHDT, CDR2 YNNKEL (reference sequence). CDR3 protein: CASSHMFRNEKLFF. Here the CDR3 DNA reads TGTGCCAGCAGCCATATGTTTAGAAATGAAAAACTGTTTTTT.

The V and J genes are TRBV27 and TRBJ2-2; D not certain. The CDR3 has 12 amino acids. Germline CDR1 MNHEY, CDR2 SMNVEV (reference sequence). V gave up 6 bases and J gave up 7 bases, with 9 bases separating them. The CDR3 DNA sequence: TGTGCCAGCAGCCGTACAGTCGGGGAGCTGTTTTTT. It yields the protein CASSRTVGELFF.

V and J are TRBV18 and TRBJ2-1; D unclear. Trimming removed 6 bases from V and 2 bases from J, with 14 bases in between. The CDR3 consists of 15 residues. Germline V CDR1 and CDR2: KGHSH, LQKENI. CDR3 amino acids: CASSKVAMAYNEQFF. In DNA form, the CDR3 reads TGTGCCAGCTCGAAAGTCGCGATGGCCTACAATGAGCAGTTCTTC.

The chain employs TRBV5-1 and TRBJ2-5; D remains unclear. V was trimmed by 1 base and J by 3 bases, leaving 4 bases between them. Germline V lookup: CDR1 SGHRS, CDR2 YFSETQ. This CDR3 contains 12 residues. The CDR3, as DNA: TGCGCCAGCAGCTTGCCAGAAGAGACCCAGTACTTC. As protein: CASSLPEETQYF. The full variable domain, its missing parts supplied by reference TRBV5-1 and TRBJ2-5, is KAGVTQTPRYLIKTRGQQVTLSCSPISGHRSVSWYQQTPGQGLQFLFEYFSETQRNKGNFPGRFSGRQFSNSRSEMNVSTLELGDSALYLCASSLPEETQYFGPGTRLLVL.

The V and J genes are TRBV30 and TRBJ1-2, with 8 bases matching TRBD1. Germline assignment: CDR1 GTSNPN and CDR2 SVGIG (reference sequence). V trimming: 4 bases; J trimming: 3 bases; junction bases outside the gene matches: 4. This CDR3 comprises 13 residues. The CDR3 loop reads CAWNRQGYYGYTF. The CDR3 bases are TGTGCCTGGAACCGACAGGGGTACTATGGCTACACCTTC.

This clone was detected once. The genes are TRBV19 and TRBJ2-1; D may be TRBD2 (5 bases). The V end lost 0 bases, the J end lost 7 bases, and 13 bases lay between the germline ends. Per germline, CDR1 LNHDA and CDR2 SQIVND (reference sequence). This CDR3 has 15 residues. The CDR3 protein is CASSIDGGQWNEQFF. In nucleotides, the CDR3 is TGTGCCAGTAGTATAGATGGCGGGCAGTGGAATGAGCAGTTCTTC. Based on the CDR3 plus reference TRBV19 and TRBJ2-1, the full variable domain is DGGITQSPKYLFRKEGQNVTLSCEQNLNHDAMYWYRQDPGQGLRLIYYSQIVNDFQKGDIAEGYSVSREKKESFPLTVTSAQKNPTAFYLCASSIDGGQWNEQFFGPGTRLTVL.

The chain carries TRBV30 and TRBJ1-1; D possibly corresponds to TRBD1 (5 bases). The CDR3 is 13 residues long. Trimming took 7 bases from V and 2 from J, leaving 14 bases between them. Germline assignment: CDR1 GTSNPN and CDR2 SVGIG (reference sequence). CDR3 nucleotides: TGTGCCTACCAGACAGCTTTTAACACTGAAGCTTTCTTT. Translated: CAYQTAFNTEAFF.

V and J are TRBV5-1 and TRBJ2-2; 7 bases fit TRBD1. V lost 2 bases to trimming and J lost 4 bases; unmatched junction nucleotides: 5. CDR3 size: 15 residues. CDR1 is SGHRS and CDR2 is YFSETQ in the germline V gene. The DNA of the CDR3 is TGCGCCAGCAGCTTAGGGGACAGTATCACCGGGGAGCTGTTTTTT. Protein: CASSLGDSITGELFF.